This TCR beta chain was captured by sequencing in a study of Ad26.COV2.S vaccination and SARS-CoV-2 variants. J was trimmed by 2 bases and V by 6 bases; bases with no gene match: 7. This CDR3 region has 15 residues. Germline V lookup: CDR1 MGHDK, CDR2 SYGVNS. Specified treatment: roughly 18 received Ad26.COV2.S at low or high dose, single or two shots; about 5 received placebo; per-sample allocation not given. Sampling was performed 63 days after the first vaccine or placebo injection. Method: immunoSEQ multiplex PCR; TCRdb's copy keeps in-frame clones and lacks some. The table includes about 390,000 clones, less than 90% detected once.

The chain recombines TRBV25-1 with TRBJ2-3; 8 bases agree with TRBD2. This TCR was sampled from a person between 18 and 60 years old who received the Ad26.COV2.S COVID-19 vaccine or a placebo. Sample: peripheral blood, taken in a trial of Ad26.COV2.S vaccine versus placebo. The CDR3 DNA reads TGTGCCAGCAGCTATCAGCGGGGGTCCACAGATACGCAGTATTTT. Translated: CASSYQRGSTDTQYF.